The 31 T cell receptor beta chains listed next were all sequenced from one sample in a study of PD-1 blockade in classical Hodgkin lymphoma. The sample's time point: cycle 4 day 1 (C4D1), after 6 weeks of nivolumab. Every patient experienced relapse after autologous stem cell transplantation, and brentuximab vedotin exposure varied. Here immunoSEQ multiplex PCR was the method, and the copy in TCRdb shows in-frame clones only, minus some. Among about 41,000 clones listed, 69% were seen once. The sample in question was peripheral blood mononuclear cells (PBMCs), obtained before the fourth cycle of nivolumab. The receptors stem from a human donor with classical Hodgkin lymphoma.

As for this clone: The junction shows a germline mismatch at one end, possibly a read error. CDR3 protein: CASSFRIQETQYF. The CDR3 DNA reads as TGTGCTAGCAGCTTTAGGATTCAAGAGACCCAGTACTTC. The chain has TRBV7-7 and TRBJ2-5; the D is unclear. Germline lookup yields CDR1 SSHAT and CDR2 FNYEAQ (reference sequence). This CDR3 is 13 amino acids long.

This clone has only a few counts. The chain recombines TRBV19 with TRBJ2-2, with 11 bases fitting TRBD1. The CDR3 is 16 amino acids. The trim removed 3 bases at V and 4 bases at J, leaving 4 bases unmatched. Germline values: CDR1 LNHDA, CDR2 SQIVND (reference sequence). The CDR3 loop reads CASSIRTGGFTGELFF. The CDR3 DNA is TGTGCCAGTAGTATTAGGACAGGGGGCTTCACCGGGGAGCTGTTTTTT.

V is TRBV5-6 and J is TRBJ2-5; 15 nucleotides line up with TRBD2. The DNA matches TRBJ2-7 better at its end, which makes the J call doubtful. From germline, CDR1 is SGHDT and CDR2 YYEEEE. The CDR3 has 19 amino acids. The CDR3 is CASSLSGTSGGYSSYEQYF. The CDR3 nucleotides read TGTGCCAGCAGCTTGAGCGGGACTAGCGGGGGGTACAGCTCCTACGAGCAGTACTTC.

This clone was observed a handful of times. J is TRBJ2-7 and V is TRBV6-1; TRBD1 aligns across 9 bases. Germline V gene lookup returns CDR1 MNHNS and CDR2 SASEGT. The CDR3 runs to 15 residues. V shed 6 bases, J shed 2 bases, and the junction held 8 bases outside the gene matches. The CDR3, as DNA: TGTGCCAGCAGGGAGGGACAGGGATTAACCTACGAGCAGTACTTC. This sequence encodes CASREGQGLTYEQYF.

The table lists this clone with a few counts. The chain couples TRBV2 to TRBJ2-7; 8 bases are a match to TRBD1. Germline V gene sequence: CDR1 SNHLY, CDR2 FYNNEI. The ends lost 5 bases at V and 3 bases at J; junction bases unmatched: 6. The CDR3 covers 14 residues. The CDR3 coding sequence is TGTGCCAGCAGTACGGCAGGGGGCTACTACGAGCAGTACTTC. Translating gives CASSTAGGYYEQYF.

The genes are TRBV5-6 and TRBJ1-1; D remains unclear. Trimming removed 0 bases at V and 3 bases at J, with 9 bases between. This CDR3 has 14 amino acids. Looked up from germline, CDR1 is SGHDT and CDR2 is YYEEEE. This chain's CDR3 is CASSLAGGDTEAFF. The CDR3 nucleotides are TGTGCCAGCAGCTTGGCCGGAGGTGACACTGAAGCTTTCTTT.

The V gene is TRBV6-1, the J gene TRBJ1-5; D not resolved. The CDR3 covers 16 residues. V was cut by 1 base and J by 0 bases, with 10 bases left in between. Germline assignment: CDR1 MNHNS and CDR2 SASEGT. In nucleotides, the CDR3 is TGTGCCAGCAGTGAAGGGGCACCTTATAGCAATCAGCCCCAGCATTTT. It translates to CASSEGAPYSNQPQHF.

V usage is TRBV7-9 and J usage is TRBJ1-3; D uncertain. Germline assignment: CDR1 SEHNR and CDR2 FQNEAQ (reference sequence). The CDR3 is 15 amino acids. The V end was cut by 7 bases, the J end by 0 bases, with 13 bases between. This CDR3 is CASNSGSLSGNTIYF. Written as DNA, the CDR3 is TGTGCCAGCAACTCCGGCAGCCTCTCTGGAAACACCATATATTTT.

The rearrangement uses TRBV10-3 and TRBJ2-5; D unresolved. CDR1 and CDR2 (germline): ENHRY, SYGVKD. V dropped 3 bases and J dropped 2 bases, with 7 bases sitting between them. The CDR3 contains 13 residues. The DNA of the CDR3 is TGTGCCATCAGTGATCCAGATCAAGAGACCCAGTACTTC. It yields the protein CAISDPDQETQYF.

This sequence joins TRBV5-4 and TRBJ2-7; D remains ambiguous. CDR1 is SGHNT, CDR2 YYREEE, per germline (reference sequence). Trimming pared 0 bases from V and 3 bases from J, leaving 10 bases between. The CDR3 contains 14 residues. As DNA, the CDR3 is TGTGCCAGCAGCTTGGAGGGCAGACTCTACGAGCAGTACTTC. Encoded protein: CASSLEGRLYEQYF.

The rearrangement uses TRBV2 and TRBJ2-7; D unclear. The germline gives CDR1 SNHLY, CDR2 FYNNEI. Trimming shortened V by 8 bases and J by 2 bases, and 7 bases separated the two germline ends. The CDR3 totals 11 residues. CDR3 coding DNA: TGTGCCAGCCTAGGAGCCTACGAGCAGTACTTC. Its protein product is CASLGAYEQYF.

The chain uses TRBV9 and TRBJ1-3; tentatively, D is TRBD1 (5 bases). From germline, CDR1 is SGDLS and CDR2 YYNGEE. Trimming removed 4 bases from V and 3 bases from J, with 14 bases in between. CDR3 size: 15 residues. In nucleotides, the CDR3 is TGTGCCAGCAGCCGAACCTCAGACAGTGGAAACACCATATATTTT. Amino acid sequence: CASSRTSDSGNTIYF.

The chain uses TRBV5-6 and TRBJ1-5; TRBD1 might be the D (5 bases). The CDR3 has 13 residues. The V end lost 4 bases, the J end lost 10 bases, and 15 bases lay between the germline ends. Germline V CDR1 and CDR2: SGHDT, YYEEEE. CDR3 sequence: CASSTHQGSPQHF. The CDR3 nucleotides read TGTGCCAGCAGCACCCATCAGGGAAGCCCCCAGCATTTT.

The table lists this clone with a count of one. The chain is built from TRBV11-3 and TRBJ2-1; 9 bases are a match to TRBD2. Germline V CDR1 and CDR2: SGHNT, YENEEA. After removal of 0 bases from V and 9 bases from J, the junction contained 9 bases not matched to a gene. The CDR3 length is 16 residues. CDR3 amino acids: CASSLDGGGVSFEQFF. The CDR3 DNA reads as TGTGCCAGCAGCTTAGACGGCGGGGGGGTATCGTTTGAGCAGTTCTTC. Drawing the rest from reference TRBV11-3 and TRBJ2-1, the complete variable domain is EAGVVQSPRYKIIEKKQPVAFWCNPISGHNTLYWYLQNLGQGPELLIRYENEEAVDDSQLPKDRFSAERLKGVDSTLKIQPAELGDSAVYLCASSLDGGGVSFEQFFGPGTRLTVL.

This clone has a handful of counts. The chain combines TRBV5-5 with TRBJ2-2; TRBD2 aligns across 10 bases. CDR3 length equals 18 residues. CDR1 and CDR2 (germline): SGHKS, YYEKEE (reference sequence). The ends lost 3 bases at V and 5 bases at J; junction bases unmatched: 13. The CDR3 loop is CASSSEPTSGYGTGELFF. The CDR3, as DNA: TGTGCCAGCAGCTCCGAACCGACTAGCGGGTATGGTACCGGGGAGCTGTTTTTT. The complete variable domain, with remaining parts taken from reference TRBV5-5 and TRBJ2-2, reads DAGVTQSPTHLIKTRGQQVTLRCSPISGHKSVSWYQQVLGQGPQFIFQYYEKEERGRGNFPDRFSARQFPNYSSELNVNALLLGDSALYLCASSSEPTSGYGTGELFFGEGSRLTVL.

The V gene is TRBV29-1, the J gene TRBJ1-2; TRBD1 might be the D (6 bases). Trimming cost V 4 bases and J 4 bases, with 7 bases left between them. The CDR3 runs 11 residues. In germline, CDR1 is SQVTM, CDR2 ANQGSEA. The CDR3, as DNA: TGCAGCGTTGGGGGGGCCTATGGCTACACCTTC. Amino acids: CSVGGAYGYTF.

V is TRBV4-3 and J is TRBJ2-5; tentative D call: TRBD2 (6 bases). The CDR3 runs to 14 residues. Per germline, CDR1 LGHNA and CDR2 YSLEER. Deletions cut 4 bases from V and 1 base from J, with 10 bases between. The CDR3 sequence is CASSPGLSQETQYF. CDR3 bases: TGCGCCAGCAGCCCGGGACTTTCCCAAGAGACCCAGTACTTC.

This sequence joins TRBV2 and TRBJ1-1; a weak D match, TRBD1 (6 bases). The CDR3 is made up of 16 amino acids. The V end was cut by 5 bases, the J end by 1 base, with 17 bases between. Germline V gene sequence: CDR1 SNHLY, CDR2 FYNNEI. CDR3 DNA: TGTGCCAGCAGTCTTCGGACAGAGGCTGGGAACACTGAAGCTTTCTTT. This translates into CASSLRTEAGNTEAFF.

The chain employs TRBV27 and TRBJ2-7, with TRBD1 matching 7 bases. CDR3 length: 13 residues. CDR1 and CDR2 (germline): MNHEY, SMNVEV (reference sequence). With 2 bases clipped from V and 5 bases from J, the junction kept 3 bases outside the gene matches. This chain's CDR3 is CASSLGQANEQYF. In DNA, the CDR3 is TGTGCCAGCAGTTTAGGACAGGCGAACGAGCAGTACTTC.

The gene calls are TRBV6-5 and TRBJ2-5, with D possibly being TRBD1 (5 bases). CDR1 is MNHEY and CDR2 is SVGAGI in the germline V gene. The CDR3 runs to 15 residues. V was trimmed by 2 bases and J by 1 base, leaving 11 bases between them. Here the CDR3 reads CASSYTRVPQETQYF. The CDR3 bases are TGTGCCAGCAGTTACACCAGGGTTCCCCAAGAGACCCAGTACTTC.

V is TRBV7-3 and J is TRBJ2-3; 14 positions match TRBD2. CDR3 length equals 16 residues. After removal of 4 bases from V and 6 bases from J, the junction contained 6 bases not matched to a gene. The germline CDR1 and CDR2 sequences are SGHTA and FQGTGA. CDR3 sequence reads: CASSYMGLAGDDTQYF. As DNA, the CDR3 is TGTGCCAGCAGCTATATGGGACTAGCGGGGGATGATACGCAGTATTTT.

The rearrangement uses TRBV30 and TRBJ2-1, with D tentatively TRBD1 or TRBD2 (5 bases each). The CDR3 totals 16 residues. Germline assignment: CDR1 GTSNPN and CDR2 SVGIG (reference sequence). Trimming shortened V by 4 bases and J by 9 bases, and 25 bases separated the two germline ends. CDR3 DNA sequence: TGTGCCTGGACCCGTGGGGGTTCTCTAGTCAACGGTGAGCAGTTCTTC. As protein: CAWTRGGSLVNGEQFF.

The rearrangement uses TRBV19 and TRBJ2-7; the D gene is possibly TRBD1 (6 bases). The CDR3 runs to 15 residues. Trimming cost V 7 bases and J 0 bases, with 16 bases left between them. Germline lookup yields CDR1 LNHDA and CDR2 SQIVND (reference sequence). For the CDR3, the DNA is TGTGCCAGTATGCCCAGGGACACCAGCTCCTACGAGCAGTACTTC. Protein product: CASMPRDTSSYEQYF.

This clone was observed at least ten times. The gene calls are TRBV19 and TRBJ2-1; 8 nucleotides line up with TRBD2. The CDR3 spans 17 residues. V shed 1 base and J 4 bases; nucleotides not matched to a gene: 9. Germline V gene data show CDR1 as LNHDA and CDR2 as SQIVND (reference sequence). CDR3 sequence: CASSIGVSGGAYNEQFF. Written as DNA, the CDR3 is TGTGCCAGTAGTATAGGTGTATCCGGGGGGGCGTACAATGAGCAGTTCTTC.

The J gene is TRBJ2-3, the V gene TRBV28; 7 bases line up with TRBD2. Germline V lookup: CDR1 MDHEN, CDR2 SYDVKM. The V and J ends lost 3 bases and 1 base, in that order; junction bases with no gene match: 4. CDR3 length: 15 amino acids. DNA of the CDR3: TGTGCCAGCAGTTTGGGTCTAGCGGGCACAGATACGCAGTATTTT. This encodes CASSLGLAGTDTQYF.

CDR3 bases: TGTGCCAGCAGAATATCCGGGACGGAGGCTCAGTACTTC. Protein: CASRISGTEAQYF. The V and J genes are TRBV6-5 and TRBJ2-4, with D perhaps TRBD1 or TRBD2 (5 bases each). Germline V gene sequence: CDR1 MNHEY, CDR2 SVGAGI. The CDR3 has 13 residues. V was clipped by 6 bases and J by 12 bases, with 18 bases between them.

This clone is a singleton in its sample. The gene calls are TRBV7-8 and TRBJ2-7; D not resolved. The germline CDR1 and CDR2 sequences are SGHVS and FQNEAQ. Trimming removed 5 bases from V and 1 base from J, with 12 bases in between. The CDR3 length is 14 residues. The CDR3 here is CASSARILSYEQYF. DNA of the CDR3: TGTGCCAGCAGCGCCCGGATACTGTCCTACGAGCAGTACTTC.

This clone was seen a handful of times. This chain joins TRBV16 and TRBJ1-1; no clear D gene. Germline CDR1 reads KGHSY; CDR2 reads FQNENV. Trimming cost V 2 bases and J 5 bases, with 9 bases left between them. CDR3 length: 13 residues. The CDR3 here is CASSQEEWTEAFF. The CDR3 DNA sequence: TGTGCCAGCAGCCAAGAGGAATGGACTGAAGCTTTCTTT.

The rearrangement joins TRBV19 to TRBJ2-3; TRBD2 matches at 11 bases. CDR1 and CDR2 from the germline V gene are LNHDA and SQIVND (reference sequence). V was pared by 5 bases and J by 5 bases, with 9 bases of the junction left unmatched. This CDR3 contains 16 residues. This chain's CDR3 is CASSLLAGARRDTQYF. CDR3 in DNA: TGTGCCAGTAGTTTACTAGCGGGGGCCCGGAGAGATACGCAGTATTTT. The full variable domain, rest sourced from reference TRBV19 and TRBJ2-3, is DGGITQSPKYLFRKEGQNVTLSCEQNLNHDAMYWYRQDPGQGLRLIYYSQIVNDFQKGDIAEGYSVSREKKESFPLTVTSAQKNPTAFYLCASSLLAGARRDTQYFGPGTRLTVL.

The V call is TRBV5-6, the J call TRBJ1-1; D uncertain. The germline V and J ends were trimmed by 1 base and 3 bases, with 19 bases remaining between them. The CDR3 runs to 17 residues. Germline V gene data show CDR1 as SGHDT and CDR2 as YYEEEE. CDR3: CASSLLFQGLGDTEAFF. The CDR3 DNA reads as TGTGCCAGCAGCTTGCTTTTCCAAGGACTTGGGGACACTGAAGCTTTCTTT.

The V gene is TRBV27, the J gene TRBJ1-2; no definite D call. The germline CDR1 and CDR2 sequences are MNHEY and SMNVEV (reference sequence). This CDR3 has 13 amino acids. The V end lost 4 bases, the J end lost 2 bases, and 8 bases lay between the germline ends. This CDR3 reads CASSSGLNYGYTF. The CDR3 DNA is TGTGCCAGCAGTTCCGGACTGAACTATGGCTACACCTTC.